The 29 T cell receptor beta chains in this list originate from one sample, sequenced in a study of T cell responses to AZD1222 COVID-19 vaccine. The protocol was immunoSEQ multiplex PCR, while the TCRdb copy is restricted to in-frame clones and leaves out a portion. The sample shows 150,000 to 200,000 clones, about nine tenths of them seen only once. The specimen comprised peripheral blood, sampled on day 0 of AZD1222 vaccination. The receptors come from an adult in good health.

This chain links TRBV9 with TRBJ2-2; 10 nucleotides match TRBD1. In germline, CDR1 is SGDLS, CDR2 YYNGEE. The CDR3 sequence is 15 residues long. The V and J ends lost 5 bases and 7 bases, in that order; junction bases with no gene match: 8. In DNA, the CDR3 is TGTGCCAGCAGTCGGACAGGGGGAGTGGGCGGGGAGCTGTTTTTT. This translates into CASSRTGGVGGELFF.

The chain uses TRBV7-9 and TRBJ1-2; 9 bases are a match to TRBD1. The germline gives CDR1 SEHNR, CDR2 FQNEAQ (reference sequence). The CDR3 contains 19 residues. V lost 5 bases and J lost 4; bases outside the gene matches: 20. The CDR3 sequence is CASSLGAAIPGTGTYGYTF. CDR3 sequence (DNA): TGTGCCAGCAGCCTCGGAGCAGCCATTCCCGGGACAGGGACCTATGGCTACACCTTC.

This chain connects TRBV11-3 to TRBJ2-5; 9 bases line up with TRBD2. Germline assignment: CDR1 SGHNT and CDR2 YENEEA. The CDR3 extends over 20 amino acids. The trim removed 5 bases at V and 1 base at J, leaving 20 bases unmatched. The chain's CDR3 is CASSPAVWIAGAATQETQYF. The CDR3 DNA reads TGTGCCAGCAGCCCCGCCGTCTGGATAGCGGGAGCAGCGACCCAAGAGACCCAGTACTTC.

CDR3: CASSQSDSNYGYTF. The CDR3 nucleotides are TGTGCCAGCAGCCAATCGGACAGCAACTATGGCTACACCTTC. The chain carries TRBV3-1 (or the pseudogene TRBV3-2) and TRBJ1-2, with TRBD1 as a possible D gene (6 bases). Germline CDR1 LGHDT, CDR2 YNNKEL (reference sequence). CDR3 length: 14 residues. Trimming took off 2 bases at V and 2 bases at J, with 9 bases between the two ends.

V is TRBV10-2 and J is TRBJ2-7; D unclear. Germline CDR1 is WSHSY and CDR2 is SAAADI. V lost 6 bases to trimming and J lost 4 bases, with 16 bases between them. The CDR3 sequence is 14 residues long. The CDR3 bases are TGCGCCAGCAGGAAAGTTGTTTCTGAGTACGAGCAGTACTTC. This translates into CASRKVVSEYEQYF.

The chain recombines TRBV2 with TRBJ2-5; 8 bases are shared with TRBD1. The CDR3 is made up of 12 amino acids. V shed 9 bases and J 4 bases; nucleotides not matched to a gene: 4. CDR1 SNHLY and CDR2 FYNNEI come from the germline V gene. The CDR3 sequence is CARGQGRETQYF. The CDR3 region has the DNA TGTGCCAGAGGACAGGGCAGAGAGACCCAGTACTTC.

The chain links TRBV5-4 to TRBJ1-2; 7 bases fit TRBD1. Germline V gene sequence: CDR1 SGHNT, CDR2 YYREEE (reference sequence). The CDR3 contains 15 residues. Losses at the gene ends were 3 bases for V and 6 bases for J; bases not matched to a gene: 11. CDR3 DNA: TGTGCCAGCAGCTCGACGCCGAAAGACAGGGATGGCTACACCTTC. It codes for CASSSTPKDRDGYTF. The full variable domain, with the rest looked up from reference TRBV5-4 and TRBJ1-2, is ETGVTQSPTHLIKTRGQQVTLRCSSQSGHNTVSWYQQALGQGPQFIFQYYREEENGRGNFPPRFSGLQFPNYSSELNVNALELDDSALYLCASSSTPKDRDGYTFGSGTRLTVV.

V is TRBV4-2 and J is TRBJ1-3; D remains ambiguous. The CDR3 runs to 14 residues. Trimming left V 4 bases short and J 3 bases short, with 10 bases between. The germline gives CDR1 LGHNA, CDR2 YNFKEQ. The CDR3 DNA sequence: TGTGCCAGCAGCCTCTCCCCCAGTGGAAACACCATATATTTT. This sequence encodes CASSLSPSGNTIYF.

The J gene is TRBJ1-2, the V gene TRBV4-3; no definite D call. V gave up 1 base and J gave up 0 bases, with 12 bases separating them. The CDR3 contains 16 residues. Germline CDR1 reads LGHNA; CDR2 reads YSLEER. Here the CDR3 DNA reads TGCGCCAGCAGCCAAGTCGTCTCTCTCGCTAACTATGGCTACACCTTC. It encodes CASSQVVSLANYGYTF.

The gene calls are TRBV19 and TRBJ1-5; D remains ambiguous. The CDR3 totals 14 residues. Germline V gives CDR1 LNHDA, CDR2 SQIVND (reference sequence). V lost 3 bases to trimming and J lost 4 bases, with 10 bases between them. CDR3 protein: CASSMSQPNQPQHF. CDR3 sequence (DNA): TGTGCCAGTAGTATGTCCCAGCCTAATCAGCCCCAGCATTTT. The variable domain in full, completed from reference TRBV19 and TRBJ1-5, reads DGGITQSPKYLFRKEGQNVTLSCEQNLNHDAMYWYRQDPGQGLRLIYYSQIVNDFQKGDIAEGYSVSREKKESFPLTVTSAQKNPTAFYLCASSMSQPNQPQHFGDGTRLSIL.

V and J are TRBV6-5 and TRBJ2-5; 8 nucleotides align to TRBD1. This CDR3 is 14 amino acids long. Trimming took 6 bases from V and 3 from J; bases not matched to a gene: 6. Germline lookup yields CDR1 MNHEY and CDR2 SVGAGI. The CDR3 sequence: CASRPDRGEETQYF. DNA for the CDR3: TGTGCCAGCAGACCCGACAGGGGCGAAGAGACCCAGTACTTC.

The V and J genes are TRBV7-9 and TRBJ1-2; tentative D call: TRBD1 (6 bases). The CDR3 has 14 amino acids. The V and J ends lost 6 bases and 7 bases respectively, with 18 bases between them. CDR1 and CDR2 from the germline V gene are SEHNR and FQNEAQ (reference sequence). CDR3 in amino acids: CASSTGTLPPGYTF. Written as DNA, the CDR3 is TGTGCCAGCAGTACCGGGACACTACCGCCTGGCTACACCTTC.

CDR3 DNA: TGTGCCAGCAAGGGCGGAGCCTCCTACGAGCAGTACTTC. It encodes CASKGGASYEQYF. The rearrangement joins TRBV6-5 to TRBJ2-7, with no clear D. This CDR3 is 13 amino acids long. Between the trimmed V and J ends, which lost 7 bases and 0 bases, there was a span of 10 bases. Looked up from germline, CDR1 is MNHEY and CDR2 is SVGAGI.

The J gene is TRBJ2-7, the V gene TRBV13; D is uncertain. Trimming pared 5 bases from V and 0 bases from J, leaving 5 bases between. Germline V gene data show CDR1 as PRHDT and CDR2 as FYEKMQ (reference sequence). The CDR3 runs to 12 residues. The CDR3 nucleotides read TGTGCCAGCAGCAAGAGCTCCTACGAGCAGTACTTC. As protein: CASSKSSYEQYF.

This clone was picked up one time. In nucleotides, the CDR3 is TGTGCCAGCAGCTTAGACAGCTCCTACGAGCAGTACTTC. This encodes CASSLDSSYEQYF. The J gene is TRBJ2-7, the V gene TRBV7-2; D remains unclear. V was shortened by 1 base and J by 0 bases, with 4 bases between the two germline ends. The germline gives CDR1 SGHTA, CDR2 FQGNSA. This CDR3 has 13 residues.

J is TRBJ1-1 and V is TRBV18; no firm D call. V was clipped by 0 bases and J by 0 bases, with 8 bases between them. From germline, CDR1 is KGHSH and CDR2 LQKENI. The CDR3 is 15 residues long. CDR3 sequence reads: CASSPPFRLNTEAFF. As DNA, the CDR3 is TGTGCCAGCTCACCACCTTTTAGGTTGAACACTGAAGCTTTCTTT.

This chain uses TRBV2 with TRBJ2-2; TRBD2 might be the D (5 bases). The V and J ends lost 9 bases and 7 bases respectively, with 12 bases between them. The germline V gene encodes CDR1 SNHLY and CDR2 FYNNEI. This CDR3 region has 12 residues. This CDR3 is CASSRVVGELFF. Here the CDR3 DNA reads TGTGCCAGTTCGAGGGTTGTCGGGGAGCTGTTTTTT. Looking up the rest from reference TRBV2 and TRBJ2-2 gives the full variable domain: EPEVTQTPSHQVTQMGQEVILRCVPISNHLYFYWYRQILGQKVEFLVSFYNNEISEKSEIFDDQFSVERPDGSNFTLKIRSTKLEDSAMYFCASSRVVGELFFGEGSRLTVL.

This clone was observed once. The V call is TRBV6-6, the J call TRBJ1-6; D not certain. This CDR3 contains 15 residues. Germline CDR1 and CDR2: MNHNY and SVGAGI (reference sequence). The V end was cut by 2 bases, the J end by 5 bases, with 10 bases between. This CDR3 reads CASSYLTLDNSPLHF. CDR3 sequence (DNA): TGTGCCAGCAGTTACCTCACACTTGATAATTCACCCCTCCACTTT.

This chain's CDR3 is CASSLGSGNTEAFF. The CDR3, as DNA: TGTGCCAGCAGCCTGGGATCGGGGAACACTGAAGCTTTCTTT. The V call is TRBV5-6, the J call TRBJ1-1; D not certain. V was shortened by 4 bases and J by 1 base, with 11 bases between the two germline ends. Germline loops: CDR1 SGHDT, CDR2 YYEEEE. The CDR3 length is 14 residues.

The chain uses TRBV25-1 and TRBJ2-3, with a weak D call TRBD2 (6 bases). CDR3 size: 13 residues. Trimming pared 4 bases from V and 3 bases from J, leaving 8 bases between. Germline V gene data show CDR1 as MGHDK and CDR2 as SYGVNS. The CDR3 coding sequence is TGTGCCAGCAGTGTACTAGCAACAGATACGCAGTATTTT. It codes for CASSVLATDTQYF. Together with reference TRBV25-1 and TRBJ2-3, the CDR3 gives the full variable domain: EADIYQTPRYLVIGTGKKITLECSQTMGHDKMYWYQQDPGMELHLIHYSYGVNSTEKGDLSSESTVSRIRTEHFPLTLESARPSHTSQYLCASSVLATDTQYFGPGTRLTVL.

This chain uses TRBV4-3 with TRBJ1-5; D gene ambiguous. The V gene lost 0 bases and the J gene lost 7 bases, with 13 bases spanning the gap. Germline assignment: CDR1 LGHNA and CDR2 YSLEER. The CDR3 has 15 amino acids. The CDR3 reads CASSQEVTGWQPQHF. CDR3 nucleotide sequence: TGCGCCAGCAGCCAAGAGGTAACGGGCTGGCAGCCCCAGCATTTT.

This chain uses TRBV5-1 with TRBJ1-3; 8 positions match TRBD1. The CDR3 extends over 17 amino acids. The V and J ends lost 4 bases and 2 bases, in that order; junction bases with no gene match: 11. The V gene's germline CDR1 is SGHRS and CDR2 YFSETQ. The CDR3 region is CASSGPSNRGTGNTIYF. CDR3 in DNA: TGCGCCAGCAGCGGGCCAAGTAACAGGGGGACTGGAAACACCATATATTTT.

The CDR3: CASSADRRYNEQFF. The CDR3 DNA follows: TGTGCCAGCTCGGCGGACAGGCGGTACAATGAGCAGTTCTTC. This chain joins TRBV18 and TRBJ2-1, with 7 bases fitting TRBD1. Per the germline V gene, CDR1 is KGHSH and CDR2 is LQKENI. This CDR3 comprises 14 residues. The trim removed 6 bases at V and 4 bases at J, leaving 6 bases unmatched.

The genes are TRBV9 and TRBJ2-2; no clear D. V lost 5 bases and J 8 bases, leaving 13 bases between the germline ends. Germline CDR1 reads SGDLS; CDR2 reads YYNGEE. This CDR3 contains 13 residues. CDR3 sequence: CASRLGNRGELFF. CDR3 in DNA: TGTGCCAGCAGGTTGGGGAATAGAGGGGAGCTGTTTTTT.

In DNA form, the CDR3 reads TGCGCCAGCAGCCAAGATGAGTTGGGGGCCAGGGATACGCAGTATTTT. Protein: CASSQDELGARDTQYF. The chain couples TRBV4-1 to TRBJ2-3, with D possibly being TRBD1 (6 bases). The CDR3 loop spans 16 amino acids. CDR1 and CDR2 from the germline V gene are MGHRA and YSYEKL. Trimming left V 0 bases short and J 6 bases short, with 16 bases between.

This chain links TRBV11-1 with TRBJ2-1; 7 nucleotides line up with TRBD1. Per germline, CDR1 SGHAT and CDR2 FQDESV (reference sequence). This CDR3 comprises 15 residues. The J segment lost 10 bases and the V segment lost 2 bases, leaving 11 bases of the junction unmatched. CDR3 sequence: CASSLIKGAPGEQFF. The DNA of the CDR3 is TGTGCCAGCAGCTTAATAAAGGGGGCCCCTGGAGAGCAGTTCTTC.

The J gene is TRBJ2-1, the V gene TRBV5-1; D is ambiguous. The CDR3 consists of 14 residues. The V gene's germline CDR1 is SGHRS and CDR2 YFSETQ. V was cut by 5 bases and J by 9 bases, with 18 bases left in between. This chain's CDR3 is CASRVGSALGEQFF. Written as DNA, the CDR3 is TGCGCCAGCAGAGTCGGCAGCGCCCTCGGTGAGCAGTTCTTC.

The V call is TRBV6-1, the J call TRBJ2-7, with D possibly being TRBD1 (6 bases). V was shortened by 1 base and J by 7 bases, with 14 bases between the two germline ends. The CDR3 runs 14 residues. Germline-derived CDR1 and CDR2 are MNHNS and SASEGT. The CDR3 loop reads CASSEVVRGSEQYF. CDR3 coding DNA: TGTGCCAGCAGTGAAGTGGTCAGGGGTTCGGAGCAGTACTTC.

The rearrangement uses TRBV4-1 and TRBJ2-7; D unresolved. This CDR3 is 15 amino acids long. The V end was cut by 0 bases, the J end by 0 bases, with 9 bases between. CDR1 MGHRA and CDR2 YSYEKL come from the germline V gene. The CDR3 coding sequence is TGCGCCAGCAGCCAAGATCGATCTAACTCCTACGAGCAGTACTTC. It is translated as CASSQDRSNSYEQYF.